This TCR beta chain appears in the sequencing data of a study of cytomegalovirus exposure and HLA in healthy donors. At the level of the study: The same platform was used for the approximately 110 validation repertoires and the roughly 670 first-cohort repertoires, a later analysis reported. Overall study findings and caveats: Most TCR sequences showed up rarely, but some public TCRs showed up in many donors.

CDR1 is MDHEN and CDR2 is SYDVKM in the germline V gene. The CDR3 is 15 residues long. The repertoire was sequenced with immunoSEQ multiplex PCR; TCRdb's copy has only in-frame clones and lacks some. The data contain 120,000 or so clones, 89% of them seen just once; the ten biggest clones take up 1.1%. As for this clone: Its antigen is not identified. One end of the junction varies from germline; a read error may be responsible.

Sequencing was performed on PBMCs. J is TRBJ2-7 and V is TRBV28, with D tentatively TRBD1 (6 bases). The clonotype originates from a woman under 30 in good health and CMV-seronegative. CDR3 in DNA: TGTGCCAGCAGCTTAACAGGGCGGGCTTCCTTCGAGCAGTACTTC. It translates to CASSLTGRASFEQYF.